These 14 T cell receptor beta chains were all obtained from the same sample, sequenced in a study of cytomegalovirus exposure and HLA in healthy donors. The PCR ran on 60 Vbeta and 13 Jbeta primers. Clones were read by immunoSEQ multiplex PCR, and TCRdb kept only the in-frame ones, dropping some. The table records 160,000 or so clones, around 80% of them present only once. Sequences were obtained from PBMCs. The receptors stem from a man aged 40-50 years in good health and CMV-seronegative.

The CDR3 spells CASTGVSGSSPLHF. The CDR3 nucleotides are TGTGCCAGCACAGGGGTCTCCGGAAGTTCACCCCTCCACTTT. The V and J genes are TRBV6-6 and TRBJ1-6; possible D gene TRBD1, 6 bases. Trimming removed 7 bases from V and 9 bases from J, with 16 bases in between. CDR3 size: 14 residues. Per the germline V gene, CDR1 is MNHNY and CDR2 is SVGAGI (reference sequence).

The CDR3 DNA is TGTGCCAGCAGTAGGGGATCGAACACTGAAGCTTTCTTT. Its translation is CASSRGSNTEAFF. V and J are TRBV27 and TRBJ1-1; TRBD1 might be the D (5 bases). Germline assignment: CDR1 MNHEY and CDR2 SMNVEV (reference sequence). The CDR3 runs 13 residues. V gave up 5 bases and J gave up 1 base, with 8 bases separating them.

The chain carries TRBV5-4 and TRBJ2-7, with a tentative D call TRBD2 (5 bases). Germline V gene sequence: CDR1 SGHNT, CDR2 YYREEE (reference sequence). Trimming pared 4 bases from V and 0 bases from J, leaving 14 bases between. The CDR3 totals 15 residues. DNA of the CDR3: TGTGCCAGCAGCACCCGTAGCGCGAGCTCCTACGAGCAGTACTTC. This codes for CASSTRSASSYEQYF.

This sequence joins TRBV5-1 and TRBJ2-4, with a possible D match to TRBD1 (6 bases). CDR1 and CDR2 (germline): SGHRS, YFSETQ. With 4 bases removed from V and 6 bases from J, the gap between germline ends came to 11 bases. This CDR3 is built from 13 residues. As DNA, the CDR3 is TGCGCCAGCAGCGAGGACAGCATAAACATTCAGTACTTC. This translates into CASSEDSINIQYF.

This rearrangement joins TRBV7-9 to TRBJ1-2; 8 bases align to TRBD1. Germline V CDR1 and CDR2: SEHNR, FQNEAQ (reference sequence). After removal of 2 bases from V and 8 bases from J, the junction contained 16 bases not matched to a gene. The CDR3 extends over 17 amino acids. The CDR3 sequence: CASSLSSVFGRGHGYTF. The CDR3, as DNA: TGTGCCAGCAGCTTATCATCGGTGTTTGGCAGGGGGCACGGCTACACCTTC.

The chain couples TRBV7-7 to TRBJ2-7, with TRBD1 identical over 9 bases. V was clipped by 5 bases and J by 3 bases; unmatched bases: 2. CDR1 and CDR2 from the germline V gene are SSHAT and FNYEAQ (reference sequence). The CDR3 is made up of 13 amino acids. The CDR3 nucleotides are TGTGCCAGCAGCGGGACAGGGAGCTACGAGCAGTACTTC. Protein sequence: CASSGTGSYEQYF.

The chain is built from TRBV18 and TRBJ2-7, with 8 bases matching TRBD1. CDR3 length: 12 amino acids. V lost 6 bases to trimming and J lost 6 bases; unmatched junction nucleotides: 4. Germline V gene data show CDR1 as KGHSH and CDR2 as LQKENI. This CDR3 is CASSSTGGEQYF. The CDR3 DNA sequence: TGTGCCAGCTCGTCCACAGGGGGCGAGCAGTACTTC. Complete variable domain (other parts from reference TRBV18 and TRBJ2-7): NAGVMQNPRHLVRRRGQEARLRCSPMKGHSHVYWYRQLPEEGLKFMVYLQKENIIDESGMPKERFSAEFPKEGPSILRIQQVVRGDSAAYFCASSSTGGEQYFGPGTRLTVT.

DNA for the CDR3: TGCGCCAGCAGCTTCAAGCAGACAACCGGGGAGCTGTTTTTT. Its protein is CASSFKQTTGELFF. V and J are TRBV5-1 and TRBJ2-2; D is ambiguous. Trimming took 2 bases from V and 5 from J, leaving 10 bases between them. The germline V gene has CDR1 SGHRS and CDR2 YFSETQ. The CDR3 consists of 14 residues. The variable domain in full, completed from reference TRBV5-1 and TRBJ2-2, reads KAGVTQTPRYLIKTRGQQVTLSCSPISGHRSVSWYQQTPGQGLQFLFEYFSETQRNKGNFPGRFSGRQFSNSRSEMNVSTLELGDSALYLCASSFKQTTGELFFGEGSRLTVL.

V is TRBV19 and J is TRBJ1-4; 7 nucleotides line up with TRBD1. V gave up 4 bases and J gave up 4 bases; unmatched junction bases: 9. Germline CDR1 LNHDA, CDR2 SQIVND (reference sequence). The CDR3 is 16 residues long. The CDR3 is CASSTLSGTVNEKLFF. CDR3 DNA sequence: TGTGCCAGTAGTACATTGTCCGGGACAGTTAATGAAAAACTGTTTTTT.

The chain combines TRBV7-2 with TRBJ2-5; 15 nucleotides align to TRBD2. The germline gives CDR1 SGHTA, CDR2 FQGNSA. Trimming took 4 bases from V and 4 from J; bases not matched to a gene: 7. The CDR3 has 17 amino acids. CDR3 residues: CASSSWTSGRAIETQYF. The CDR3 nucleotides read TGTGCCAGCAGCTCCTGGACTAGCGGGAGGGCCATAGAGACCCAGTACTTC.

The chain uses TRBV18 and TRBJ1-1; D remains unclear. V was clipped by 6 bases and J by 3 bases, with 14 bases between them. Germline V gives CDR1 KGHSH, CDR2 LQKENI. The CDR3 is 14 amino acids. The CDR3 protein is CASSPGRADTEAFF. CDR3 bases: TGTGCCAGCTCCCCGGGGAGGGCTGACACTGAAGCTTTCTTT.

The chain is built from TRBV6-5 and TRBJ1-3; 8 nucleotides align to TRBD1. CDR3 length: 15 amino acids. V lost 2 bases, J lost 4 bases, and 4 bases stayed unmatched. The germline V gene encodes CDR1 MNHEY and CDR2 SVGAGI. CDR3 nucleotide sequence: TGTGCCAGCAGTTACGCCCAGGGGGCGGGAAACACCATATATTTT. It codes for CASSYAQGAGNTIYF.

This clone was detected once. The genes are TRBV6-1 and TRBJ1-4; 10 bases fit TRBD1. Germline loops: CDR1 MNHNS, CDR2 SASEGT. The CDR3 sequence is 16 residues long. Trimming at V came to 4 bases and at J to 4 bases, leaving 6 bases not matched to a gene. CDR3 in amino acids: CASSGTGGPSNEKLFF. The CDR3 DNA is TGTGCCAGCAGTGGGACAGGGGGGCCAAGTAATGAAAAACTGTTTTTT.

The chain is built from TRBV19 and TRBJ1-5, with D possibly being TRBD1 (5 bases). This CDR3 is 16 amino acids long. The V end was cut by 1 base, the J end by 4 bases, with 14 bases between. From germline, CDR1 is LNHDA and CDR2 SQIVND (reference sequence). Here the CDR3 reads CASSIGRETENQPQHF. CDR3 nucleotide sequence: TGTGCCAGTAGTATAGGGAGGGAGACAGAAAATCAGCCCCAGCATTTT.